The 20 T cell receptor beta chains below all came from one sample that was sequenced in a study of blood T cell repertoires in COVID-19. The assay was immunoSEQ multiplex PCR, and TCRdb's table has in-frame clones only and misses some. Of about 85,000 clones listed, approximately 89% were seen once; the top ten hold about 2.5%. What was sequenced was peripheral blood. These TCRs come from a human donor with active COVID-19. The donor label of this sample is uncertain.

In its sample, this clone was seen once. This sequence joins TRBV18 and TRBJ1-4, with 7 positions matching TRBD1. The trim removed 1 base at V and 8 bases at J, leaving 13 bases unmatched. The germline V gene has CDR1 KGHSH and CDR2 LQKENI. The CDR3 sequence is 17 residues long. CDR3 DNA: TGTGCCAGCTCACCACTTCGGAAAACAGGGGATAGCGAAAAACTGTTTTTT. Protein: CASSPLRKTGDSEKLFF.

This CDR3 is CASSEWSPPRDRVEKLFF. CDR3 sequence (DNA): TGTGCCAGCAGTGAATGGTCCCCCCCCCGGGACAGGGTTGAAAAACTGTTTTTT. V is TRBV25-1 and J is TRBJ1-4; 9 positions match TRBD1. CDR1 is MGHDK and CDR2 is SYGVNS in the germline V gene. After removal of 1 base from V and 7 bases from J, the junction contained 13 bases not matched to a gene. This CDR3 comprises 18 residues.

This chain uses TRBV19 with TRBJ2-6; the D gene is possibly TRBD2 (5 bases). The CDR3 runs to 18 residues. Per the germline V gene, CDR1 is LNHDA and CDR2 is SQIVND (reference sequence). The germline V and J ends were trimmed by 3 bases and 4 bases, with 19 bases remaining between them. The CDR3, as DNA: TGTGCCAGTAGTATTACCTTTCTGGGAGCCCGGGGGGCCAACGTCCTGACTTTC. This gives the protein CASSITFLGARGANVLTF.

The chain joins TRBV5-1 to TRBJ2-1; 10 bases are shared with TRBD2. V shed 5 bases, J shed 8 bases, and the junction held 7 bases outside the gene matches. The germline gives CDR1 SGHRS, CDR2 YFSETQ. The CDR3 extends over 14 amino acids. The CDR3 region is CASSPSGGAHEQFF. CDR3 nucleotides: TGCGCCAGCAGTCCCAGCGGGGGGGCACATGAGCAGTTCTTC.

CDR3 DNA sequence: TGTGCCAGCAGCGTAGGTGATAGCGGCACAGATACGCAGTATTTT. Amino acids: CASSVGDSGTDTQYF. The rearrangement links TRBV9 to TRBJ2-3, with D possibly TRBD2 on 5 matching bases. Trimming took off 0 bases at V and 1 base at J, with 9 bases between the two ends. Germline-derived CDR1 and CDR2 are SGDLS and YYNGEE. CDR3 length: 15 residues.

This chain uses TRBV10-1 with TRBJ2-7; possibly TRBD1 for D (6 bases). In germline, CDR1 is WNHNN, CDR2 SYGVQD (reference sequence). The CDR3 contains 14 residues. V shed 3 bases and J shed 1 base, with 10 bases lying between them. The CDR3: CASSEDQGSYEQYF. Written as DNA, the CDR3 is TGCGCCAGCAGTGAAGATCAGGGGTCCTACGAGCAGTACTTC.

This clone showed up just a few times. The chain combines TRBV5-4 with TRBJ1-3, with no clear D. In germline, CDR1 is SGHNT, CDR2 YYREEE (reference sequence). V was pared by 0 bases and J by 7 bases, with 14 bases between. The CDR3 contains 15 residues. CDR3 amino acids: CASSLALESSNTIYF. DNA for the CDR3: TGTGCCAGCAGCTTGGCGTTGGAGTCGTCGAACACCATATATTTT.

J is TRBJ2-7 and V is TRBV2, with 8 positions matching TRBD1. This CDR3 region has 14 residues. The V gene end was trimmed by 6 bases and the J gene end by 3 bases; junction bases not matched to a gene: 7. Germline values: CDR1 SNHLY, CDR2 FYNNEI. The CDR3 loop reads CASSPRDRFYEQYF. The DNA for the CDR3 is TGTGCCAGCAGCCCCCGGGACAGGTTCTACGAGCAGTACTTC.

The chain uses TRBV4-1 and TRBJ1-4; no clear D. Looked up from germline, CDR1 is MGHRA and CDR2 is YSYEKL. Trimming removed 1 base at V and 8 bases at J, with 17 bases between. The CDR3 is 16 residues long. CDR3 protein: CASSQGEGLLIEKLFF. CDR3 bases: TGCGCCAGCAGCCAAGGTGAGGGCCTCTTAATCGAAAAACTGTTTTTT.

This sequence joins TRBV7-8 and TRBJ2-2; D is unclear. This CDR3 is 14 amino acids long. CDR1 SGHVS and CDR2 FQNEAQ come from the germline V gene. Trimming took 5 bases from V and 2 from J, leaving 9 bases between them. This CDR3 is CASSPTVNTGELFF. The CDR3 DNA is TGTGCCAGCAGCCCCACAGTAAACACCGGGGAGCTGTTTTTT. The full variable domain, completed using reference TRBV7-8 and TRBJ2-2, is GAGVSQSPRYKVAKRGQDVALRCDPISGHVSLFWYQQALGQGPEFLTYFQNEAQLDKSGLPSDRFFAERPEGSVSTLKIQRTQQEDSAVYLCASSPTVNTGELFFGEGSRLTVL.

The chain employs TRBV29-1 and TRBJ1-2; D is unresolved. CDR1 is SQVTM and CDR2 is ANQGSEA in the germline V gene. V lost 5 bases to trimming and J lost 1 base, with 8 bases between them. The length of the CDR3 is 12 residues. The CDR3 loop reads CSVYGSNYGYTF. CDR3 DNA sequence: TGCAGCGTTTACGGGAGTAACTATGGCTACACCTTC.

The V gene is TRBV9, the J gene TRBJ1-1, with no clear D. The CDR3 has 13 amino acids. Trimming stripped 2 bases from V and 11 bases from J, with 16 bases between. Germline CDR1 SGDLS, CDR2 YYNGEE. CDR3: CASSVASRGSAFF. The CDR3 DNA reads TGTGCCAGCAGCGTTGCCTCTCGCGGTAGCGCTTTCTTT.

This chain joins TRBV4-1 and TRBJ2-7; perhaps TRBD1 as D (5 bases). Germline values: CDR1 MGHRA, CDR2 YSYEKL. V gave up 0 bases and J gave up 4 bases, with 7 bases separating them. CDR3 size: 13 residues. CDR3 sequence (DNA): TGCGCCAGCAGCCAAGATCAGGGTTACGAGCAGTACTTC. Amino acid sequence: CASSQDQGYEQYF.

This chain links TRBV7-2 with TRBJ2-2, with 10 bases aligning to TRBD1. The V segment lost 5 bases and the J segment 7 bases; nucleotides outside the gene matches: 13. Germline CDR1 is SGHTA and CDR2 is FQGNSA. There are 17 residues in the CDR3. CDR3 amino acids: CASSKEYGTGAIGELFF. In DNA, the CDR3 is TGTGCCAGCAGCAAAGAGTACGGGACAGGGGCAATCGGGGAGCTGTTTTTT.

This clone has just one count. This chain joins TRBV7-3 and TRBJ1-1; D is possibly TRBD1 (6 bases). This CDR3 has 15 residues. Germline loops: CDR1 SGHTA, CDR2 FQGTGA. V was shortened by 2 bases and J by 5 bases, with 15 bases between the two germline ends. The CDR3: CASSLARGGWTEAFF. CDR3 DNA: TGTGCCAGCAGCTTAGCTAGGGGGGGATGGACTGAAGCTTTCTTT.

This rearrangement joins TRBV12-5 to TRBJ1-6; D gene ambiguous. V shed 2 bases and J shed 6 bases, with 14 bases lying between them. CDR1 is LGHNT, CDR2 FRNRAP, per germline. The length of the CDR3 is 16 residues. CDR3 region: CASGLWGERSNSPLHF. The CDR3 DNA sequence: TGTGCTAGTGGTTTGTGGGGAGAAAGGTCTAATTCACCCCTCCACTTT.

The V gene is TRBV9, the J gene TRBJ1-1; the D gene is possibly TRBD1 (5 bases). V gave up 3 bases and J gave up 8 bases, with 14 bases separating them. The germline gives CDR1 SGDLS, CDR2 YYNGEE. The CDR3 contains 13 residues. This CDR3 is CASSAPGQSEAFF. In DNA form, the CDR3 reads TGTGCCAGCAGCGCACCAGGACAATCCGAAGCTTTCTTT.

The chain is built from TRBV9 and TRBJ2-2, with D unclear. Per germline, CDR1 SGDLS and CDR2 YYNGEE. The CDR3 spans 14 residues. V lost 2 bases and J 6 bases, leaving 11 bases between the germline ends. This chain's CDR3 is CASSVTSGSGELFF. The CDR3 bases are TGTGCCAGCAGCGTCACCAGTGGTTCCGGGGAGCTGTTTTTT.

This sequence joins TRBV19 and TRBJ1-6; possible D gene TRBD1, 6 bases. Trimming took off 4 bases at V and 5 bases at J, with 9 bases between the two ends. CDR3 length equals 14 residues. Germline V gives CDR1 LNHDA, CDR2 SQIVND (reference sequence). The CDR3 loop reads CASSKTGDNSPLHF. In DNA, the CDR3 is TGTGCCAGTAGTAAGACAGGAGATAATTCACCCCTCCACTTT.

DNA of the CDR3: TGCGCCAGCAGCCTTCAGACAGAATTCCCATACGAGCAGTACTTC. It specifies CASSLQTEFPYEQYF. V is TRBV4-1 and J is TRBJ2-7, with D perhaps matching TRBD1 (5 bases). V was cut by 4 bases and J by 4 bases, with 17 bases left in between. Germline values: CDR1 MGHRA, CDR2 YSYEKL. The CDR3 is 15 amino acids.